This is a list of T cell receptor beta chains from one sample in a study of early T cells in non-severe SARS-CoV-2 infection. One entry per CDR3 protein results from TCRdb running MiXCR on the 5' RACE reads. The repertoire has around 76,000 distinct CDR3 sequences, 10% to 12% of them found once; the top ten carry over 3.5%. Material for sequencing was whole blood. Receptors originate from an adult who was a healthcare worker with PCR-confirmed SARS-CoV-2 infection or an uninfected control (not recorded which). Each CDR3 is given with its conserved first and last residue. The D gene is left open where the match is weak. Clone size appears in some rows only: once, few, many, or a class for an expanded clone.

d_gene,abundance,v_gene,j_gene,CDR3nt,CDR3aa
TRBD1,many,TRBV7-2,TRBJ2-1,TGTGCCAGACCGGGGAAGGGGGCCTATGAGCAGTTCTTC,CARPGKGAYEQFF
TRBD1,few,TRBV7-2,TRBJ1-6,TGTGCCAGCAGCTCAAGGACAGGGGCCCCTATGGCACCCCTCCACTTT,CASSSRTGAPMAPLHF
.,few,TRBV12-3/TRBV12-4,TRBJ2-7,TGTGCCAGCAGCACAGGGACGTCCTACGAGCAGTACTTC,CASSTGTSYEQYF
.,many,TRBV11-2,TRBJ2-5,TGTGCCAGCAGCTTAACGGGACACCGACAAGAGACCCAGTACTTC,CASSLTGHRQETQYF
TRBD1,many,TRBV5-6,TRBJ2-7,TGTGCCAGCAGCTGGGACAGAACCTACGAGCAGTACTTC,CASSWDRTYEQYF
TRBD1,few,TRBV2,TRBJ2-7,TGTGCCAGCGGAGGACAGGCACTTTCTCACGAGCAGTACTTC,CASGGQALSHEQYF
.,few,TRBV20-1,TRBJ2-7,TGCAGTGCTACGGGGCGGAACGAGCAGTACTTC,CSATGRNEQYF
.,.,TRBV12-3/TRBV12-4,TRBJ2-3,TGTGCCAGCAGGGAGACTGGAGATACGCAGTATTTT,CASRETGDTQYF
.,many,TRBV6-1,TRBJ2-5,TGTGCCAGCAGTGGTGGATCTGTAGAGACCCAGTACTTC,CASSGGSVETQYF
.,few,TRBV4-2,TRBJ2-7,TGTGCCAGCAGCCTCCAGGGCCCCTACGAGCAGTACTTC,CASSLQGPYEQYF
.,many,TRBV12-3/TRBV12-4,TRBJ2-3,TGTGCCACGAGGGGGGATACGCAGTATTTT,CATRGDTQYF
TRBD1,few,TRBV12-3/TRBV12-4,TRBJ1-2,TGTGCCAGCAGCCCTGGACAGGGGACCTACTATGGCTACACCTTC,CASSPGQGTYYGYTF
.,many,TRBV20-1,TRBJ1-1,TGCAGTGCTTCCACCGGGACCAACACTGAAGCTTTCTTT,CSASTGTNTEAFF
.,many,TRBV18,TRBJ1-1,TGTGCCAGCTCACCACCCAATGAGGGTCTGGCTTTCTTT,CASSPPNEGLAFF
.,few,TRBV11-2,TRBJ1-6,TGTGCCAGCAGCTTCGACGGCTCCTATAATTCACCCCTCCACTTT,CASSFDGSYNSPLHF
TRBD2,many,TRBV20-1,TRBJ2-5,TGCAGTGCCCTCCGGGTAGCGGGGGGCCAAGAGACCCAGTACTTC,CSALRVAGGQETQYF
TRBD1,.,TRBV5-1,TRBJ2-1,TGCGCCAGCGAACGGACAGGGGGCAATGAGCAGTTCTTC,CASERTGGNEQFF
TRBD1,.,TRBV9,TRBJ1-1,TGTGCCAGCAGCGGGGACAGGGATGTCACTGAAGCTTTCTTT,CASSGDRDVTEAFF
TRBD1,.,TRBV18,TRBJ2-7,TGTGCCAGCTCACGGGACAGTGGGGACGAGCAGTACTTC,CASSRDSGDEQYF
.,.,TRBV7-2,TRBJ2-5,TGTGCCAGCAGCTATGACAGGCTCGTGGAGACCCAGTACTTC,CASSYDRLVETQYF
.,many,TRBV6-2/TRBV6-3,TRBJ1-6,TGTGCCAGCAGTTCCCCACCATACGGATCATCACCCCTCCACTTT,CASSSPPYGSSPLHF
.,few,TRBV11-2,TRBJ1-6,TGTGCCAGCACAAGTTTGAATTCACCCCTCCACTTT,CASTSLNSPLHF
.,few,TRBV20-1,TRBJ2-5,TGCAGTGCCGGGGGACGGGTGTACCAAGAGACCCAGTACTTC,CSAGGRVYQETQYF